This is a list of T cell receptor beta chains from one sample in a study of T cell changes during pregnancy in multiple sclerosis. Profiled with immunoSEQ multiplex PCR; TCRdb holds only in-frame clones, not every one. The table records over 45,000 clones, about nine tenths of them present only once. The sample here was peripheral blood, taken in the first trimester of pregnancy. The receptors were sampled from a female donor in good health, enrolled as a control in a pregnancy study. Both conserved end residues are trimmed from each CDR3.

CDR3aa: ASSLPGGLVRDTQY; v_gene: TRBV5-4; len: 14
CDR3aa: ASSFWGVSRSNSPLH; v_gene: TRBV13; len: 15
CDR3aa: ASTDGGAAQY; v_gene: TRBV19; len: 10
CDR3aa: ASSEGQGAYEQY; v_gene: TRBV5-4; len: 12
CDR3aa: ASSSYYEQY; v_gene: TRBV7-2; len: 9
CDR3aa: ASIKGGQYNEQF; v_gene: TRBV27; len: 12
CDR3aa: ASSSKQGVNEQF; v_gene: TRBV7-6; len: 12
CDR3aa: ASSPPRDRGRNEQF; v_gene: TRBV7-9; len: 14
CDR3aa: ASSDTGLAKNIQY; v_gene: TRBV2; len: 13
CDR3aa: ATSGGQGEVWADTQY; v_gene: TRBV15; len: 15